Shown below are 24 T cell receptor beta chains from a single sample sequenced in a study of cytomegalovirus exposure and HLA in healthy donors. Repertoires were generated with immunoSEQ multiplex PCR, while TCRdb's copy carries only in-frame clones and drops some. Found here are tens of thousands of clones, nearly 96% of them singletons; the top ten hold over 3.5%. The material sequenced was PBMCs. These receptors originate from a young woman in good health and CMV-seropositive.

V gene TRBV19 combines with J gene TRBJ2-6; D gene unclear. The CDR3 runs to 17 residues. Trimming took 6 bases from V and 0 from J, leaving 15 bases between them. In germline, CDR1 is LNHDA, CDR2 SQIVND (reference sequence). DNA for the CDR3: TGTGCCAGTAGCCAAATTCTTTCACTCTCTGGGGCCAACGTCCTGACTTTC. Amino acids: CASSQILSLSGANVLTF. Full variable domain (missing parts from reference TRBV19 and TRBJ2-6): DGGITQSPKYLFRKEGQNVTLSCEQNLNHDAMYWYRQDPGQGLRLIYYSQIVNDFQKGDIAEGYSVSREKKESFPLTVTSAQKNPTAFYLCASSQILSLSGANVLTFGAGSRLTVL.

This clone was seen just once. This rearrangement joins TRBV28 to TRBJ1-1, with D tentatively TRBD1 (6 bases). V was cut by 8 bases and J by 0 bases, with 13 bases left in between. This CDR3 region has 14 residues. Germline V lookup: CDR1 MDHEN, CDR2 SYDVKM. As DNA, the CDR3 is TGTGCCAGCGTCCGAGGGGACATGAACACTGAAGCTTTCTTT. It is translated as CASVRGDMNTEAFF.

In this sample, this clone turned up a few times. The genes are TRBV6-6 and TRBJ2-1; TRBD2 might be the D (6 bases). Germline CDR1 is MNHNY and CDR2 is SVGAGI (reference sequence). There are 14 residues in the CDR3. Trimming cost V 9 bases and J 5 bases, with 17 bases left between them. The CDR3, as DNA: TGTGCCAGTCGAGTGGGGGGTTCCAACAATGAGCAGTTCTTC. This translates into CASRVGGSNNEQFF.

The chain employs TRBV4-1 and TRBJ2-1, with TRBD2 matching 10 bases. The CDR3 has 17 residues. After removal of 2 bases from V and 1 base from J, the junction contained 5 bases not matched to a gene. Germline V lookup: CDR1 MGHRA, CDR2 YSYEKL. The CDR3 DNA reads TGCGCCAGCAGCCAAACTAGCGGGAAAAGGTCCTACAATGAGCAGTTCTTC. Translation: CASSQTSGKRSYNEQFF.

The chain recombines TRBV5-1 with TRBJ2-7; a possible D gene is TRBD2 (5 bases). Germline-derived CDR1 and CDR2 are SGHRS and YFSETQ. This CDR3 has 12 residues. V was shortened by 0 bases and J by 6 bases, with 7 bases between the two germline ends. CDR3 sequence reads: CASSLGETEQYF. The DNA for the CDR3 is TGCGCCAGCAGCTTGGGGGAGACCGAGCAGTACTTC.

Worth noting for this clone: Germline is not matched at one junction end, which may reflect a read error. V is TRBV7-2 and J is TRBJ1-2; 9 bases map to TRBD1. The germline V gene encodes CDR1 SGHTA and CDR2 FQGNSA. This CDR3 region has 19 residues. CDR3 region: CASSLVGSTGDRVLLGHTF. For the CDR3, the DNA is TGTGCCAGCAGCTTAGTGGGATCTACCGGGGACAGGGTGCTTCTTGGCCACACCTTC.

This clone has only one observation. CDR3 DNA: TGTGCCAGCAGCTTGGTGGGGAGCTCTGGGGCCAACGTCCTGACTTTC. Its protein product is CASSLVGSSGANVLTF. V usage is TRBV5-4 and J usage is TRBJ2-6, with a possible D match to TRBD2 (5 bases). There are 16 residues in the CDR3. Looked up from germline, CDR1 is SGHNT and CDR2 is YYREEE (reference sequence). Between the trimmed V and J ends, which lost 0 bases and 0 bases, there was a span of 7 bases.

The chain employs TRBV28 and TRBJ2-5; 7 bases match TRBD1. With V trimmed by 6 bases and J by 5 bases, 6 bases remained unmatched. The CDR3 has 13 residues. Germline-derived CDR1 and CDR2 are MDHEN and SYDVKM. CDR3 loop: CASSDYRGETQYF. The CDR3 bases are TGTGCCAGCAGCGACTACAGGGGTGAGACCCAGTACTTC.

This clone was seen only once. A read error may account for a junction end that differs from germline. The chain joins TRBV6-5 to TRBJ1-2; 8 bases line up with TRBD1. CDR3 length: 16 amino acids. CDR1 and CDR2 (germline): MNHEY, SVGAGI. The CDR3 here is CASSYGRDRPNSGYTF. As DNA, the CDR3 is TGTGCCAGCAGTTACGGCCGGGACAGGCCCAACTCTGGCTACACCTTC.

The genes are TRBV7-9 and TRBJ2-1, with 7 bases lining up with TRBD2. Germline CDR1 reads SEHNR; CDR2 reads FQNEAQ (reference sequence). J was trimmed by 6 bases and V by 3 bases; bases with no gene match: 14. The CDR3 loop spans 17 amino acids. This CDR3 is CASSFSPGRTEGNEQFF. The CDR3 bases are TGTGCCAGCAGCTTTTCGCCCGGGAGGACGGAAGGCAATGAGCAGTTCTTC.

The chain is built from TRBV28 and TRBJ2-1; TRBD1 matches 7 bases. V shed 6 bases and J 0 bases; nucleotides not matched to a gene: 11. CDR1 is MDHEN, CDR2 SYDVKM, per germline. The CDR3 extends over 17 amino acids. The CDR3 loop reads CASSPYPRGSSYNEQFF. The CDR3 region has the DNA TGTGCCAGCAGCCCCTACCCCAGGGGGAGCTCCTACAATGAGCAGTTCTTC.

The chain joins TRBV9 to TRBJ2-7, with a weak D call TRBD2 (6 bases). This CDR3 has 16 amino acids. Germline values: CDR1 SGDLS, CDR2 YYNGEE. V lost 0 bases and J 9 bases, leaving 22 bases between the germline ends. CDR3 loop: CASSVGMVAARYVQYF. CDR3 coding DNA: TGTGCCAGCAGCGTAGGAATGGTAGCGGCCCGGTATGTGCAGTACTTC.

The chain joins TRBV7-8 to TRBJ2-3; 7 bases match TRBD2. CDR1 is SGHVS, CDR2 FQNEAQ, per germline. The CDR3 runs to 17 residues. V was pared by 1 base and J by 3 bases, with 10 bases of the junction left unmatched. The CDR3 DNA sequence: TGTGCCAGCAGCTTAGATAGTTGGCGGGAGCTGACAGATACGCAGTATTTT. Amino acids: CASSLDSWRELTDTQYF.

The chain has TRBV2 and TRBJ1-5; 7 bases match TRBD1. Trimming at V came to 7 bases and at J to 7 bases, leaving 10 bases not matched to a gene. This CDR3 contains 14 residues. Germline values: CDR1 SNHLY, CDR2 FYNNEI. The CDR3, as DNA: TGTGCCAGCACGAAGGGGGCTCTAGGGCAGCCCCAGCATTTT. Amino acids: CASTKGALGQPQHF.

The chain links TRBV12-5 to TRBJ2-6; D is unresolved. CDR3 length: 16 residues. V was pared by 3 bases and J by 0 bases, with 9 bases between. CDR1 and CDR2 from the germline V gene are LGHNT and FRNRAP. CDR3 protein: CASGFDKSSGANVLTF. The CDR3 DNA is TGTGCTAGTGGTTTCGACAAGAGCTCTGGGGCCAACGTCCTGACTTTC.

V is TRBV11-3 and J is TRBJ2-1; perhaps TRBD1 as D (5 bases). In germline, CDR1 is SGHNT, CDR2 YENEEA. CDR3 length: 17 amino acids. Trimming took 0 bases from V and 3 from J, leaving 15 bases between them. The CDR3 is CASSLDPRVIGYNEQFF. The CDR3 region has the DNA TGTGCCAGCAGCTTAGATCCCAGGGTAATAGGCTACAATGAGCAGTTCTTC.

Here the CDR3 reads CASSQDGQYNEQFF. Written as DNA, the CDR3 is TGCGCCAGCAGCCAAGACGGACAGTACAATGAGCAGTTCTTC. This chain joins TRBV4-3 and TRBJ2-1; D possibly corresponds to TRBD1 (6 bases). The CDR3 is 14 residues long. Trimming took off 0 bases at V and 4 bases at J, with 7 bases between the two ends. Germline V gives CDR1 LGHNA, CDR2 YSLEER.

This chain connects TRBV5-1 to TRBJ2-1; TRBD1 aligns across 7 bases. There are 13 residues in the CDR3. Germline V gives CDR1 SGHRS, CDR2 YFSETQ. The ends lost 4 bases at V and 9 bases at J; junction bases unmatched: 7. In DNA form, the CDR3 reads TGCGCCAGCAGCCTCGTAGGGGGCGGTGAGCAGTTCTTC. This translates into CASSLVGGGEQFF.

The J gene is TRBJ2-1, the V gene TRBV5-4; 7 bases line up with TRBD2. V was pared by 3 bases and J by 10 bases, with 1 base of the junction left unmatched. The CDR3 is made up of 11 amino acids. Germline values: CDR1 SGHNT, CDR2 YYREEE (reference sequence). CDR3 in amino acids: CASSSSGEQFF. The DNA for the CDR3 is TGTGCCAGCAGCTCTAGCGGCGAGCAGTTCTTC.

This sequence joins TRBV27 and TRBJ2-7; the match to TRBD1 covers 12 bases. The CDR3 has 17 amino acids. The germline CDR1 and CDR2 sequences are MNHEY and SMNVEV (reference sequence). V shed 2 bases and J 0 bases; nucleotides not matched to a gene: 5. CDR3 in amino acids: CASSLVGQGASSYEQYF. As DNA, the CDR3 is TGTGCCAGCAGTTTAGTGGGACAGGGGGCGAGCTCCTACGAGCAGTACTTC.

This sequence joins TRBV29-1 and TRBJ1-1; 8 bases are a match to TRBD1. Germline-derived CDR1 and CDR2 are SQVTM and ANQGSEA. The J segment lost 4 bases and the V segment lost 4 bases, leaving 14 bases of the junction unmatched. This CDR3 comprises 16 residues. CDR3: CSVVFWDRRRGTEAFF. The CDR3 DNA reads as TGCAGCGTTGTTTTTTGGGACAGGAGACGGGGCACTGAAGCTTTCTTT.

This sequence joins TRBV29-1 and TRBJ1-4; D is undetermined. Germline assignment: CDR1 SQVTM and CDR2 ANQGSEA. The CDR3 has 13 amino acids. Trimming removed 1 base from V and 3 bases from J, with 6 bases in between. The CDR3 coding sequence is TGCAGCGTTGAAGGGCTTGCTAATGAAAAACTGTTTTTT. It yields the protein CSVEGLANEKLFF.

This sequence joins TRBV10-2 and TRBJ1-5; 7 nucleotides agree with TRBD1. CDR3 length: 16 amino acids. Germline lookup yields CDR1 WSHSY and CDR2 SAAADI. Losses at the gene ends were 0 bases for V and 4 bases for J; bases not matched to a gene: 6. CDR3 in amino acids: CASSESRDSLNQPQHF. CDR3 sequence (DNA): TGCGCCAGCAGTGAGTCGCGGGACAGCCTTAATCAGCCCCAGCATTTT.

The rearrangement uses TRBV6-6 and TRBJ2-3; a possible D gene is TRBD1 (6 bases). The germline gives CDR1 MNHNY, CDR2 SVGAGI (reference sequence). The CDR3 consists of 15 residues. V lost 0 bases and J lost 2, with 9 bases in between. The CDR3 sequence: CASSYSDSSTDTQYF. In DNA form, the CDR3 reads TGTGCCAGCAGTTACTCGGACAGTTCCACAGATACGCAGTATTTT.